The 17 T cell receptor beta chains given below trace back to one sample, sequenced in a study of blood T cell repertoires in COVID-19. Using immunoSEQ multiplex PCR, the repertoire was profiled, and TCRdb retains in-frame clones only, with some absent. Among more than 150,000 clones, approximately 87% were seen once, and the ten largest hold about 20%. Sequencing input: peripheral blood. Receptor source: a man between 65 and 85 years old with active or convalescent COVID-19.

CDR3 DNA: TGTGCCAGCAGCCTCCGACAGGGTTTTGAAGCTTTCTTT. Its protein is CASSLRQGFEAFF. The chain employs TRBV3-1 (or the pseudogene TRBV3-2) and TRBJ1-1, with TRBD1 identical over 7 bases. Looked up from germline, CDR1 is LGHDT and CDR2 is YNNKEL (reference sequence). J lost 7 bases, V lost 4 bases, and 6 bases had no gene match. The CDR3 totals 13 residues.

The V call is TRBV5-1, the J call TRBJ2-2; 7 bases are a match to TRBD1. Germline V gives CDR1 SGHRS, CDR2 YFSETQ. CDR3 length equals 18 residues. J was trimmed by 0 bases and V by 4 bases; bases with no gene match: 12. CDR3 sequence: CASSPSPPGQTNTGELFF. CDR3 bases: TGCGCCAGCAGCCCGAGTCCCCCGGGACAGACGAACACCGGGGAGCTGTTTTTT.

The chain is built from TRBV2 and TRBJ2-1; TRBD2 matches 9 bases. Trimming removed 6 bases from V and 8 bases from J; junction bases left unmatched: 14. CDR3 length equals 16 residues. CDR1 and CDR2 (germline): SNHLY, FYNNEI. CDR3 sequence: CASSPRGAGGPYEQFF. CDR3 in DNA: TGTGCCAGCAGCCCACGGGGGGCGGGAGGGCCATATGAGCAGTTCTTC.

The chain links TRBV29-1 to TRBJ2-1, with 8 bases aligning to TRBD2. The CDR3 runs 15 residues. J lost 2 bases, V lost 8 bases, and 11 bases had no gene match. Germline CDR1 SQVTM, CDR2 ANQGSEA. The CDR3 DNA reads TGCAGCATACCTAGCGGGCGGGGACCCTACAATGAGCAGTTCTTC. This encodes CSIPSGRGPYNEQFF.

The V call is TRBV9, the J call TRBJ1-2; tentative D call: TRBD1 (6 bases). The CDR3 has 16 residues. V was pared by 0 bases and J by 2 bases, with 14 bases between. Germline loops: CDR1 SGDLS, CDR2 YYNGEE. The CDR3 region has the DNA TGTGCCAGCAGCGTAGGGAAAGGGACAAACAACTATGGCTACACCTTC. The encoded protein is CASSVGKGTNNYGYTF.

This chain joins TRBV27 and TRBJ1-6; TRBD1 matches at 9 bases. J lost 2 bases, V lost 7 bases, and 27 bases had no gene match. Per the germline V gene, CDR1 is MNHEY and CDR2 is SMNVEV (reference sequence). CDR3 length: 23 residues. CDR3 sequence reads: CASTPGHLDRGFKFGTYNSPLHF. The CDR3 DNA sequence: TGTGCCAGCACCCCAGGGCATCTGGACAGGGGCTTCAAATTCGGGACCTATAATTCACCCCTCCACTTT.

This chain links TRBV2 with TRBJ1-5; D not resolved. Trimming removed 7 bases from V and 7 bases from J, with 17 bases in between. The CDR3 spans 14 residues. Germline CDR1 is SNHLY and CDR2 is FYNNEI. The CDR3, as DNA: TGTGCCAGCACTTCGGGTCTCTCGCTACAGCCCCAGCATTTT. Translating it yields CASTSGLSLQPQHF.

A single count supports this clone. The rearrangement links TRBV6-6 to TRBJ1-2; 8 nucleotides match TRBD1. Germline values: CDR1 MNHNY, CDR2 SVGAGI (reference sequence). The V segment lost 2 bases and the J segment 7 bases; nucleotides outside the gene matches: 9. The CDR3 runs to 15 residues. In nucleotides, the CDR3 is TGTGCCAGCAGTTACGACCAGGACAGGGTTCTTGGCTACACCTTC. Protein product: CASSYDQDRVLGYTF.

The V and J genes are TRBV6-5 and TRBJ2-7; 9 positions match TRBD1. Germline V gene lookup returns CDR1 MNHEY and CDR2 SVGAGI. The CDR3 sequence is 14 residues long. V dropped 6 bases and J dropped 2; count of bases not matched to a gene: 5. CDR3 region: CASRIQGAAYEQYF. The CDR3 DNA follows: TGTGCCAGCAGGATACAGGGGGCCGCCTACGAGCAGTACTTC.

This sequence joins TRBV7-9 and TRBJ1-2; D gene ambiguous. V lost 5 bases and J lost 8, with 9 bases in between. From germline, CDR1 is SEHNR and CDR2 FQNEAQ (reference sequence). There are 11 residues in the CDR3. CDR3 residues: CASSPHWGYTF. The CDR3 DNA sequence: TGTGCCAGCAGCCCTCACTGGGGCTACACCTTC. The full variable domain, in which reference TRBV7-9 and TRBJ1-2 provide the parts outside the CDR3, is DTGVSQNPRHKITKRGQNVTFRCDPISEHNRLYWYRQTLGQGPEFLTYFQNEAQLEKSRLLSDRFSAERPKGSFSTLEIQRTEQGDSAMYLCASSPHWGYTFGSGTRLTVV.

The chain carries TRBV18 and TRBJ2-1; D perhaps matches TRBD2 (6 bases). Deletions cut 2 bases from V and 0 bases from J, with 14 bases between. Germline V gives CDR1 KGHSH, CDR2 LQKENI. This CDR3 comprises 17 residues. The CDR3 here is CASSPWDWKSSYNEQFF. In DNA, the CDR3 is TGTGCCAGCTCACCATGGGACTGGAAGAGCTCCTACAATGAGCAGTTCTTC.

The chain carries TRBV18 and TRBJ1-2; 8 bases align to TRBD1. V lost 3 bases and J lost 3; bases outside the gene matches: 6. This CDR3 is 15 amino acids long. CDR1 is KGHSH, CDR2 LQKENI, per germline. This chain's CDR3 is CASSPSQDRDYGYTF. The CDR3 DNA is TGTGCCAGCTCACCTTCCCAGGACAGGGACTATGGCTACACCTTC.

This sequence joins TRBV11-3 and TRBJ2-1; D is unresolved. Germline CDR1 reads SGHNT; CDR2 reads YENEEA. V was pared by 2 bases and J by 6 bases, with 5 bases between. CDR3 length: 12 amino acids. CDR3 region: CASSLHGNEQFF. Here the CDR3 DNA reads TGTGCCAGCAGCTTACACGGCAATGAGCAGTTCTTC.

The rearrangement links TRBV5-1 to TRBJ2-5; 7 bases fit TRBD1. CDR1 SGHRS and CDR2 YFSETQ come from the germline V gene. V dropped 2 bases and J dropped 4; count of bases not matched to a gene: 2. CDR3 length equals 13 residues. The CDR3 here is CASSLQGRETQYF. The CDR3 nucleotides are TGCGCCAGCAGCTTACAGGGGAGAGAGACCCAGTACTTC.

CDR3 region: CASSFTLQTGYNYGYTF. The CDR3 DNA reads as TGTGCCAGCAGCTTCACCCTTCAGACAGGGTACAACTATGGCTACACCTTC. The chain links TRBV7-8 to TRBJ1-2; the match to TRBD1 covers 7 bases. Germline values: CDR1 SGHVS, CDR2 FQNEAQ. V dropped 3 bases and J dropped 2; count of bases not matched to a gene: 12. This CDR3 spans 17 amino acids. The complete variable domain, with remaining parts taken from reference TRBV7-8 and TRBJ1-2, reads GAGVSQSPRYKVAKRGQDVALRCDPISGHVSLFWYQQALGQGPEFLTYFQNEAQLDKSGLPSDRFFAERPEGSVSTLKIQRTQQEDSAVYLCASSFTLQTGYNYGYTFGSGTRLTVV.

Points on this clone: Other DNA sequences within the sample encode an identical CDR3. The V gene is TRBV30, the J gene TRBJ1-2, with a weak D call TRBD1 (6 bases). The CDR3 length is 14 residues. V was clipped by 1 base and J by 2 bases, with 11 bases between them. CDR1 is GTSNPN, CDR2 SVGIG, per germline (reference sequence). The CDR3 sequence is CAWSDRTGNYGYTF. As DNA, the CDR3 is TGTGCCTGGAGTGACCGAACAGGGAACTATGGCTACACCTTC.

The rearrangement links TRBV19 to TRBJ2-1; a possible D gene is TRBD2 (6 bases). The CDR3 extends over 16 amino acids. Trimming cost V 4 bases and J 1 base, with 14 bases left between them. The V gene's germline CDR1 is LNHDA and CDR2 SQIVND (reference sequence). The CDR3 protein is CASSTLASVSYNEQFF. CDR3 sequence (DNA): TGTGCCAGTAGTACCCTAGCGTCTGTGTCCTACAATGAGCAGTTCTTC.